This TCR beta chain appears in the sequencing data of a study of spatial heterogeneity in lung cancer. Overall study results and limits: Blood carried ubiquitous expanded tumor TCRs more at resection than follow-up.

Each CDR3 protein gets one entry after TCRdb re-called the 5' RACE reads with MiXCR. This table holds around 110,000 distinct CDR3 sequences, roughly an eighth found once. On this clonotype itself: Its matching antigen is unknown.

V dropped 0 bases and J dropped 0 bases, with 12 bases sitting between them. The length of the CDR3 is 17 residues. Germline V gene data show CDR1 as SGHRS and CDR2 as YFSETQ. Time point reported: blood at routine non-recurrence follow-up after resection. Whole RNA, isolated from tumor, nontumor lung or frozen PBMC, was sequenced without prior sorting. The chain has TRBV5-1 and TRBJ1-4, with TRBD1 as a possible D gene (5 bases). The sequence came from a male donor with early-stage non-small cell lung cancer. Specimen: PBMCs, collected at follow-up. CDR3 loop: CASSLGRTLATNEKLFF. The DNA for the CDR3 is TGCGCCAGCAGCTTGGGGAGGACACTTGCAACTAATGAAAAACTGTTTTTT.